What follows are 26 T cell receptor beta chains derived from one specimen sequenced in a study of graft-versus-host responses after intestinal transplantation. These receptors have no identified antigens. This table comes from immunoSEQ multiplex PCR, and its TCRdb copy is limited to in-frame clones, with some not included. The sample lists tens of thousands of clones, about nine tenths occurring once. Sequenced here: unstimulated CD4+ T cells sorted from spleen or lymph node cells, sampled before intestinal transplant. The origin of the receptors is a human donor who received an intestinal transplant.

This clone was recorded only once. J is TRBJ2-7 and V is TRBV4-3; D is possibly TRBD2 (6 bases). CDR3 length: 15 residues. CDR1 and CDR2 (germline): LGHNA, YSLEER. V was trimmed by 0 bases and J by 3 bases, leaving 12 bases between them. CDR3: CASSQETGAYYEQYF. CDR3 DNA sequence: TGCGCCAGCAGCCAAGAAACGGGAGCTTACTACGAGCAGTACTTC.

The gene calls are TRBV6-5 and TRBJ1-1; D is perhaps TRBD1 (5 bases). V was pared by 3 bases and J by 7 bases, with 15 bases between. Germline CDR1 and CDR2: MNHEY and SVGAGI. The CDR3 is made up of 14 amino acids. CDR3 region: CASSYGGLAGEAFF. CDR3 sequence (DNA): TGTGCCAGCAGTTATGGGGGGTTGGCGGGTGAAGCTTTCTTT.

This sequence joins TRBV6-5 and TRBJ1-1; tentative D call: TRBD1 (5 bases). The CDR3 spans 14 residues. V lost 6 bases, J lost 2 bases, and 13 bases lay in between. The germline gives CDR1 MNHEY, CDR2 SVGAGI. The CDR3: CASSRGGLNTEAFF. The CDR3 DNA reads as TGTGCCAGCAGCCGTGGGGGACTCAACACTGAAGCTTTCTTT.

V is TRBV9 and J is TRBJ2-3; 8 nucleotides align to TRBD2. J lost 1 base, V lost 4 bases, and 5 bases had no gene match. Looked up from germline, CDR1 is SGDLS and CDR2 is YYNGEE. The CDR3 covers 15 residues. The CDR3 loop reads CASSHGLAGTDTQYF. The CDR3 nucleotides are TGTGCCAGCAGCCACGGACTAGCTGGCACAGATACGCAGTATTTT.

The chain joins TRBV6-6 to TRBJ2-7; weak D call: TRBD1 (6 bases). The CDR3 runs 15 residues. Germline CDR1 MNHNY, CDR2 SVGAGI (reference sequence). V lost 2 bases and J lost 0, with 11 bases in between. The CDR3 region has the DNA TGTGCCAGCAGTTACAGGTCGGACAGCTCCTACGAGCAGTACTTC. This sequence encodes CASSYRSDSSYEQYF.

This clone was seen only a few times. The rearrangement links TRBV10-3 to TRBJ2-7; 9 bases are shared with TRBD2. With 6 bases clipped from V and 5 bases from J, the junction kept 8 bases outside the gene matches. Looked up from germline, CDR1 is ENHRY and CDR2 is SYGVKD. The CDR3 is made up of 14 amino acids. This chain's CDR3 is CAISPPGTSNEQYF. The DNA for the CDR3 is TGTGCCATCAGCCCTCCCGGGACTAGCAACGAGCAGTACTTC.

This chain connects TRBV5-1 to TRBJ2-3; 8 bases fit TRBD2. V trimming: 7 bases; J trimming: 2 bases; junction bases outside the gene matches: 9. Germline V gene lookup returns CDR1 SGHRS and CDR2 YFSETQ. There are 15 residues in the CDR3. Here the CDR3 reads CASCKAGETTDTQYF. The CDR3, as DNA: TGCGCCAGCTGTAAAGCGGGGGAGACCACAGATACGCAGTATTTT.

The V and J genes are TRBV14 and TRBJ1-1; possibly TRBD1 for D (5 bases). The CDR3 has 13 residues. The germline gives CDR1 SGHDN, CDR2 FVKESK. With 4 bases removed from V and 5 bases from J, the gap between germline ends came to 11 bases. The CDR3 DNA reads TGTGCCAGCAGCCCGCAGGGTAGGACTGAAGCTTTCTTT. Protein: CASSPQGRTEAFF.

The CDR3 bases are TGCGCCAGCAGTCGCGGACAGGGAACAGATACGCAGTATTTT. The encoded protein is CASSRGQGTDTQYF. The chain joins TRBV23-1 to TRBJ2-3; 8 nucleotides agree with TRBD1. TRBV23-1 is assigned to the ORF class and has an uncertain function. The CDR3 consists of 14 residues. V shed 4 bases and J 3 bases; nucleotides not matched to a gene: 3.

The genes are TRBV2 and TRBJ1-6; tentative D call: TRBD1 (6 bases). The germline CDR1 and CDR2 sequences are SNHLY and FYNNEI. Trimming took off 3 bases at V and 9 bases at J, with 9 bases between the two ends. This CDR3 spans 13 amino acids. The CDR3 region has the DNA TGTGCCAGCAGTGACAACAGGGTTTCACCCCTCCACTTT. Amino acids: CASSDNRVSPLHF.

J is TRBJ2-7 and V is TRBV9; weak D call: TRBD1 (6 bases). Germline CDR1 is SGDLS and CDR2 is YYNGEE. The CDR3 length is 14 residues. V dropped 3 bases and J dropped 7 bases, with 17 bases sitting between them. The CDR3 protein is CASSAGQQGHEQYF. DNA for the CDR3: TGTGCCAGCAGCGCAGGCCAGCAGGGGCATGAGCAGTACTTC. Complete variable domain (other parts from reference TRBV9 and TRBJ2-7): DSGVTQTPKHLITATGQRVTLRCSPRSGDLSVYWYQQSLDQGLQFLIQYYNGEERAKGNILERFSAQQFPDLHSELNLSSLELGDSALYFCASSAGQQGHEQYFGPGTRLTVT.

J is TRBJ2-7 and V is TRBV19, with D unresolved. The CDR3 is 11 residues long. Trimming took off 4 bases at V and 3 bases at J, with 4 bases between the two ends. Germline lookup yields CDR1 LNHDA and CDR2 SQIVND (reference sequence). CDR3 DNA sequence: TGTGCCAGTAGTACCGGCTACGAGCAGTACTTC. It translates to CASSTGYEQYF.

The V call is TRBV29-1, the J call TRBJ2-2; a weak D match, TRBD1 (5 bases). Germline CDR1 reads SQVTM; CDR2 reads ANQGSEA. V shed 3 bases and J shed 8 bases, with 13 bases lying between them. CDR3 length equals 13 residues. The CDR3 here is CSVDIQGTGELFF. The CDR3 nucleotides read TGCAGCGTTGATATTCAGGGCACAGGGGAGCTGTTTTTT.

This clone was counted a single time. V is TRBV4-3 and J is TRBJ2-5, with TRBD2 identical over 7 bases. Germline loops: CDR1 LGHNA, CDR2 YSLEER. There are 14 residues in the CDR3. The V and J ends lost 1 base and 5 bases, in that order; junction bases with no gene match: 4. The CDR3 region has the DNA TGCGCCAGCAGCCAAGGGGGGGAGGGGGAGACCCAGTACTTC. It is translated as CASSQGGEGETQYF.

The chain links TRBV7-9 to TRBJ1-3; D may be TRBD1 (6 bases). Germline assignment: CDR1 SEHNR and CDR2 FQNEAQ (reference sequence). V dropped 5 bases and J dropped 0 bases, with 17 bases sitting between them. This CDR3 has 17 amino acids. CDR3 region: CASSRTKTGLSGNTIYF. The DNA for the CDR3 is TGTGCCAGCAGCCGTACTAAGACAGGCCTCTCTGGAAACACCATATATTTT.

This clone was counted a single time. CDR3 coding DNA: TGTGCCACCAGCCGTACGGGACAGGGTTCGGAAGAGACCCAGTACTTC. Its translation is CATSRTGQGSEETQYF. This sequence joins TRBV15 and TRBJ2-5; 9 positions agree with TRBD1. This CDR3 comprises 16 residues. Germline V CDR1 and CDR2: LNHNV, YYDKDF (reference sequence). Trimming at V came to 5 bases and at J to 3 bases, leaving 10 bases not matched to a gene. Full variable domain (rest looked up from reference TRBV15 and TRBJ2-5): DAMVIQNPRYQVTQFGKPVTLSCSQTLNHNVMYWYQQKSSQAPKLLFHYYDKDFNNEADTPDNFQSRRPNTSFCFLDIRSPGLGDTAMYLCATSRTGQGSEETQYFGPGTRLLVL.

This chain links TRBV5-1 with TRBJ1-2, with 11 bases aligning to TRBD1. This CDR3 comprises 15 residues. The junction had 9 bases not matched to a gene; V was cut back by 4 bases and J by 7 bases. Looked up from germline, CDR1 is SGHRS and CDR2 is YFSETQ. The CDR3 protein is CASSGTGQGEPGYTF. The CDR3 DNA sequence: TGCGCCAGCAGCGGGACGGGACAGGGGGAGCCTGGCTACACCTTC.

The chain links TRBV19 to TRBJ1-5, with D possibly being TRBD1 (5 bases). CDR3 size: 14 residues. Deletions cut 4 bases from V and 3 bases from J, with 10 bases between. Germline assignment: CDR1 LNHDA and CDR2 SQIVND (reference sequence). The chain's CDR3 is CASSKGGANQPQHF. CDR3 in DNA: TGTGCCAGTAGTAAAGGTGGGGCCAATCAGCCCCAGCATTTT.

CDR3 residues: CASSLAPLFQGPGNTIYF. For the CDR3, the DNA is TGTGCCAGCAGCTTAGCTCCACTTTTCCAGGGTCCTGGAAACACCATATATTTT. This chain joins TRBV7-8 and TRBJ1-3, with D possibly TRBD1 on 5 matching bases. V lost 0 bases and J lost 2, with 17 bases in between. This CDR3 spans 18 amino acids. Per germline, CDR1 SGHVS and CDR2 FQNEAQ.

This chain links TRBV5-6 with TRBJ2-7, with D unclear. CDR1 and CDR2 from the germline V gene are SGHDT and YYEEEE. There are 15 residues in the CDR3. The V end lost 2 bases, the J end lost 3 bases, and 15 bases lay between the germline ends. For the CDR3, the DNA is TGTGCCAGCAGCTTATTTGGTCTACAGTACTACGAGCAGTACTTC. Translated, it gives CASSLFGLQYYEQYF. The full variable domain, its missing parts supplied by reference TRBV5-6 and TRBJ2-7, is DAGVTQSPTHLIKTRGQQVTLRCSPKSGHDTVSWYQQALGQGPQFIFQYYEEEERQRGNFPDRFSGHQFPNYSSELNVNALLLGDSALYLCASSLFGLQYYEQYFGPGTRLTVT.

The chain links TRBV7-2 to TRBJ2-3, with 7 positions matching TRBD1. Germline V gene data show CDR1 as SGHTA and CDR2 as FQGNSA. The length of the CDR3 is 18 residues. Trimming at V came to 6 bases and at J to 1 base, leaving 16 bases not matched to a gene. As DNA, the CDR3 is TGTGCCAGCAGACGACAGGGACGGACCGCCTGGGGCACAGATACGCAGTATTTT. Translating gives CASRRQGRTAWGTDTQYF.

V gene TRBV6-6 combines with J gene TRBJ2-5; D might be TRBD2 (6 bases). Germline V gene lookup returns CDR1 MNHNY and CDR2 SVGAGI (reference sequence). Trimming left V 0 bases short and J 1 base short, with 6 bases between. This CDR3 spans 14 amino acids. DNA for the CDR3: TGTGCCAGCAGTTACTCGGGGGGCCAAGAGACCCAGTACTTC. Its translation is CASSYSGGQETQYF.

The chain uses TRBV5-4 and TRBJ1-6, with TRBD1 identical over 9 bases. The CDR3 contains 16 residues. CDR1 is SGHNT, CDR2 YYREEE, per germline (reference sequence). V lost 3 bases and J lost 5; bases outside the gene matches: 6. CDR3 coding DNA: TGTGCCAGCAGCTCGGGACAGGGACGGAATAATTCACCCCTCCACTTT. Its protein product is CASSSGQGRNNSPLHF.

The chain is built from TRBV19 and TRBJ2-4, with 7 positions matching TRBD1. The germline V gene has CDR1 LNHDA and CDR2 SQIVND (reference sequence). This CDR3 is built from 14 residues. V shed 3 bases, J shed 8 bases, and the junction held 7 bases outside the gene matches. The DNA of the CDR3 is TGTGCCAGTAGTATTGACAGGGAAGGGGACATTCAGTACTTC. This codes for CASSIDREGDIQYF.

This CDR3 reads CASSDRDRVYYGYTF. The CDR3, as DNA: TGTGCCAGCAGTGACCGGGACAGGGTGTACTATGGCTACACCTTC. The chain couples TRBV6-1 to TRBJ1-2; 9 positions match TRBD1. The CDR3 consists of 15 residues. The germline V gene has CDR1 MNHNS and CDR2 SASEGT. The ends lost 3 bases at V and 3 bases at J; junction bases unmatched: 5.

This clone showed up just once. The chain couples TRBV7-8 to TRBJ2-2; 8 bases are shared with TRBD1. J lost 1 base, V lost 5 bases, and 3 bases had no gene match. There are 15 residues in the CDR3. Germline CDR1 is SGHVS and CDR2 is FQNEAQ. CDR3 in amino acids: CASSPGTGNTGELFF. The CDR3 nucleotides read TGTGCCAGCAGCCCGGGGACAGGGAACACCGGGGAGCTGTTTTTT. The complete variable domain, with remaining parts taken from reference TRBV7-8 and TRBJ2-2, reads GAGVSQSPRYKVAKRGQDVALRCDPISGHVSLFWYQQALGQGPEFLTYFQNEAQLDKSGLPSDRFFAERPEGSVSTLKIQRTQQEDSAVYLCASSPGTGNTGELFFGEGSRLTVL.